The entry below gives a single T cell receptor (beta chain) sequence along with its context. Antigen specificity is unknown. The data were obtained in a study of cytomegalovirus exposure and HLA in healthy donors. For the study at large: The approximately 680 first-cohort repertoires and the 110 or so validation repertoires shared the same platform, a later analysis reported. Broader study findings: There were a few CMV-associated chains whose specificity for CMV antigens was confirmed in vitro.

This table comes from immunoSEQ multiplex PCR, and its TCRdb copy is limited to in-frame clones, with some not included. The data hold hundreds of thousands of clones, with 80% to 90% observed a single time. Germline CDR1 and CDR2: LNHDA and SQIVND (reference sequence). The length of the CDR3 is 15 residues. With 3 bases removed from V and 4 bases from J, the gap between germline ends came to 16 bases. The sample was PBMCs. This clonotype was sampled from a woman aged 18-29 years in good health and CMV-seropositive. V usage is TRBV19 and J usage is TRBJ2-7; no clear D. CDR3 in DNA: TGTGCCAGTAGTATCGGTGGGCAGCTACTTTACGAGCAGTACTTC. As protein: CASSIGGQLLYEQYF.